A single sample gave rise to the 19 T cell receptor beta chains below, sequenced in a study of T cell responses to AZD1222 COVID-19 vaccine (dated by TCRdb to the early 2020s). Library generation was performed with the immunoSEQ multiplex PCR assay. TCRdb mirrors the immuneACCESS table, restricted to in-frame sequences. Some clones are absent from its copies; in checked studies, under half trace to an unresolved V gene, and the reason for the others is unknown. The sample includes 120,000 to 150,000 clones, with 90% to 95% observed a single time. Clones ranked in the top ten supply 4% to 5.5% of the sample. Per the publication, the time point label means: baseline before first vaccination. The sample here was peripheral blood, taken on day 0 of AZD1222 vaccination. All receptors derive from an adult in good health.

This chain joins TRBV7-6 and TRBJ2-7; D is unresolved. V dropped 1 base and J dropped 6 bases, with 13 bases sitting between them. There are 14 residues in the CDR3. Germline assignment: CDR1 SGHVS and CDR2 FNYEAQ. The DNA of the CDR3 is TGTGCCAGCAGCTTAGATCAGGTGTCGCCCGAGCAGTACTTC. Residues: CASSLDQVSPEQYF.

V gene TRBV7-8 combines with J gene TRBJ1-5, with D perhaps TRBD1 (6 bases). The V end was cut by 5 bases, the J end by 7 bases, with 18 bases between. Per germline, CDR1 SGHVS and CDR2 FQNEAQ. The CDR3 covers 15 residues. The CDR3 is CASSKTTGAWQPQHF. The CDR3 DNA is TGTGCCAGCAGCAAAACGACGGGGGCATGGCAGCCCCAGCATTTT.

V is TRBV5-8 and J is TRBJ2-3; the match to TRBD1 covers 7 bases. Per germline, CDR1 SGHTS and CDR2 YDEGEE. With 2 bases clipped from V and 3 bases from J, the junction kept 3 bases outside the gene matches. The CDR3 runs to 14 residues. CDR3 amino acids: CASSLSGGTDTQYF. In DNA, the CDR3 is TGTGCCAGCAGCTTATCAGGGGGAACAGATACGCAGTATTTT.

The rearrangement links TRBV18 to TRBJ1-2, with D unresolved. V was clipped by 2 bases and J by 4 bases, with 17 bases between them. CDR3 length: 16 amino acids. Germline CDR1 KGHSH, CDR2 LQKENI. CDR3 protein: CASSPAGGKQTYGYTF. The DNA of the CDR3 is TGTGCCAGCTCACCAGCCGGAGGGAAGCAGACCTATGGCTACACCTTC.

The rearrangement joins TRBV30 to TRBJ2-5, with D maybe TRBD1 (5 bases). Between the trimmed V and J ends, which lost 4 bases and 5 bases, there was a span of 11 bases. There are 12 residues in the CDR3. Germline-derived CDR1 and CDR2 are GTSNPN and SVGIG (reference sequence). CDR3 DNA sequence: TGTGCCTGGAATCAGGGATGGGAGACCCAGTACTTC. Encoded protein: CAWNQGWETQYF.

In DNA, the CDR3 is TGTGCCAGCAGCCACAACTCGGACAGGGGCTATGGCTACACCTTC. It specifies CASSHNSDRGYGYTF. The J gene is TRBJ1-2, the V gene TRBV4-2; 9 nucleotides agree with TRBD1. Germline values: CDR1 LGHNA, CDR2 YNFKEQ. This CDR3 has 15 residues. Trimming took 3 bases from V and 4 from J; bases not matched to a gene: 6.

V is TRBV19 and J is TRBJ1-5; weak D call: TRBD1 (5 bases). CDR3 length: 16 residues. Germline lookup yields CDR1 LNHDA and CDR2 SQIVND (reference sequence). Trimming left V 3 bases short and J 0 bases short, with 12 bases between. CDR3 residues: CASSIGGRGSNQPQHF. The CDR3 nucleotides are TGTGCCAGTAGTATTGGAGGGAGGGGTAGCAATCAGCCCCAGCATTTT.

V usage is TRBV7-8 and J usage is TRBJ1-2; no firm D call. With 5 bases removed from V and 1 base from J, the gap between germline ends came to 11 bases. This CDR3 comprises 14 residues. Germline V gene lookup returns CDR1 SGHVS and CDR2 FQNEAQ. The CDR3: CASSLGRDNYGYTF. The CDR3, as DNA: TGTGCCAGCAGCCTAGGAAGGGATAACTATGGCTACACCTTC.

Written as DNA, the CDR3 is TGTGCCAGCAGCTTAACCAACAGGGGGCGAAACACTGAAGCTTTCTTT. It specifies CASSLTNRGRNTEAFF. This rearrangement joins TRBV11-2 to TRBJ1-1; 9 bases are shared with TRBD1. Germline values: CDR1 SGHAT, CDR2 FQNNGV. V gave up 2 bases and J gave up 2 bases; unmatched junction bases: 6. The CDR3 is 16 residues long.

V and J are TRBV10-3 and TRBJ1-1, with 10 bases aligning to TRBD1. The V segment lost 4 bases and the J segment 3 bases; nucleotides outside the gene matches: 2. This CDR3 is 14 amino acids long. Germline CDR1 reads ENHRY; CDR2 reads SYGVKD. CDR3 coding DNA: TGTGCCATCAGTGCGGACAGGGGGGACACTGAAGCTTTCTTT. It yields the protein CAISADRGDTEAFF.

The chain couples TRBV19 to TRBJ1-1; TRBD1 might be the D (5 bases). Per the germline V gene, CDR1 is LNHDA and CDR2 is SQIVND (reference sequence). The CDR3 covers 14 residues. Trimming removed 5 bases from V and 5 bases from J, with 15 bases in between. DNA of the CDR3: TGTGCCAGTAGTCAGGCCAGGGAATGGACTGAAGCTTTCTTT. Residues: CASSQAREWTEAFF. Drawing the rest from reference TRBV19 and TRBJ1-1, the complete variable domain is DGGITQSPKYLFRKEGQNVTLSCEQNLNHDAMYWYRQDPGQGLRLIYYSQIVNDFQKGDIAEGYSVSREKKESFPLTVTSAQKNPTAFYLCASSQAREWTEAFFGQGTRLTVV.

This sequence joins TRBV19 and TRBJ1-2, with D unclear. The V end lost 7 bases, the J end lost 4 bases, and 10 bases lay between the germline ends. The CDR3 covers 12 residues. Germline CDR1 reads LNHDA; CDR2 reads SQIVND (reference sequence). CDR3 DNA sequence: TGTGCCAGTAAGAGCGGGATCTATGGCTACACCTTC. Translation: CASKSGIYGYTF.

The genes are TRBV5-1 and TRBJ2-7; maybe TRBD2 (5 bases). V lost 2 bases and J 2 bases, leaving 8 bases between the germline ends. CDR3 length: 13 residues. Germline V lookup: CDR1 SGHRS, CDR2 YFSETQ. CDR3 in amino acids: CASSLEGTYEQYF. In nucleotides, the CDR3 is TGCGCCAGCAGCTTAGAGGGTACCTACGAGCAGTACTTC.

The chain has TRBV5-6 and TRBJ1-2; D uncertain. Trimming took 1 base from V and 4 from J, leaving 5 bases between them. This CDR3 comprises 12 residues. Germline V gene lookup returns CDR1 SGHDT and CDR2 YYEEEE. The chain's CDR3 is CASSLFGYGYTF. The CDR3 coding sequence is TGTGCCAGCAGCTTGTTTGGCTATGGCTACACCTTC.

The rearrangement uses TRBV18 and TRBJ1-2; 7 bases map to TRBD1. The junction had 3 bases not matched to a gene; V was cut back by 3 bases and J by 2 bases. This CDR3 has 14 residues. From germline, CDR1 is KGHSH and CDR2 LQKENI. CDR3 sequence reads: CASSPKTGNYGYTF. CDR3 bases: TGTGCCAGCTCACCTAAGACAGGGAACTATGGCTACACCTTC.

This clone was detected once. The rearrangement joins TRBV12-3 or TRBV12-4 to TRBJ2-2; D ambiguous. Trimming shortened V by 6 bases and J by 6 bases, and 5 bases separated the two germline ends. The CDR3 covers 11 residues. CDR3 sequence: CASSRAGELFF. In DNA form, the CDR3 reads TGTGCCAGCAGCAGAGCCGGGGAGCTGTTTTTT.

V and J are TRBV7-9 and TRBJ1-1; weak D call: TRBD1 (5 bases). The V and J ends lost 6 bases and 0 bases respectively, with 14 bases between them. The CDR3 has 15 residues. Germline assignment: CDR1 SEHNR and CDR2 FQNEAQ (reference sequence). The DNA for the CDR3 is TGTGCCAGCAGTCCCGAGCCAGGGATGAACACTGAAGCTTTCTTT. Its translation is CASSPEPGMNTEAFF.

This chain links TRBV28 with TRBJ1-1; D unclear. CDR1 MDHEN and CDR2 SYDVKM come from the germline V gene. Trimming stripped 6 bases from V and 11 bases from J, with 16 bases between. The CDR3 has 12 residues. The CDR3, as DNA: TGTGCCAGCAGGGACGCCCGGAGGGAGGCTTTCTTT. Amino acid sequence: CASRDARREAFF.

The rearrangement uses TRBV5-4 and TRBJ2-7; TRBD1 or TRBD2 may be the D gene (5 bases each). Trimming took off 2 bases at V and 0 bases at J, with 12 bases between the two ends. The germline V gene has CDR1 SGHNT and CDR2 YYREEE (reference sequence). This CDR3 comprises 15 residues. The CDR3: CASSFAGTYSYEQYF. In nucleotides, the CDR3 is TGTGCCAGCAGCTTCGCCGGGACCTACTCCTACGAGCAGTACTTC.